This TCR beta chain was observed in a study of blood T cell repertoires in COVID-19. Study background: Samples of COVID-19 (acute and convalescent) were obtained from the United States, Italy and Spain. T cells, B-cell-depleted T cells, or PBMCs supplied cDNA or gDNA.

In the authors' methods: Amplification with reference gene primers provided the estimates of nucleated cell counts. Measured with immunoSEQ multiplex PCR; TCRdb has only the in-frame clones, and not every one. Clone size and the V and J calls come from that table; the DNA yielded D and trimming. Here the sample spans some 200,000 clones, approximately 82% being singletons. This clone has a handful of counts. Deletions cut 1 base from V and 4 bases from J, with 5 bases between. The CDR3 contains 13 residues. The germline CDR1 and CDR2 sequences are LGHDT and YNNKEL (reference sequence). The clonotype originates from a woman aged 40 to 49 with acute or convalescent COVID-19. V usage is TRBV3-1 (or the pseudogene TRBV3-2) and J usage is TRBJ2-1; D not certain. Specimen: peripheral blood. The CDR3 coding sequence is TGTGCCAGCAGCCAAGTTCAGTACAATGAGCAGTTCTTC. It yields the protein CASSQVQYNEQFF.